Listed below are T cell receptor beta chains from one sample, sequenced in a study of blood T cell dynamics during melanoma immunotherapy. The data were produced by immunoSEQ multiplex PCR, yet TCRdb's version contains in-frame clones alone and is incomplete. The table has about 15,000 clones, roughly 84% seen once. This sample comprised blood, obtained from a patient treated with checkpoint blockade. These receptors came from a human donor with melanoma. CDR3s include the opening cysteine and the closing phenylalanine or tryptophan. Fields, in order: J gene, CDR3 length, V gene, D gene, clone size, CDR3 protein, CDR3 DNA. A D gene is named only where the DNA matches it firmly. Only part of the rows carry a size: once, few, many, or a class if the clone is expanded.

j_call: TRBJ2-7
cdr3_length: 14
v_call: TRBV6-5
d_call: TRBD1
clone_size: .
cdr3_aa: CASRPGTGIYEQYF
cdr3_nt: TGTGCCAGCAGACCCGGGACAGGGATCTACGAGCAGTACTTC

j_call: TRBJ2-7
cdr3_length: 14
v_call: TRBV5-1
d_call: .
clone_size: .
cdr3_aa: CASSLRDLGGEQYF
cdr3_nt: TGCGCCAGCAGCCTCAGGGACCTGGGCGGCGAGCAGTACTTC

j_call: TRBJ2-1
cdr3_length: 21
v_call: TRBV27
d_call: TRBD2
clone_size: .
cdr3_aa: CASSLFGTSGGAGLIYNEQFF
cdr3_nt: TGTGCCAGCAGTTTATTTGGGACTAGCGGGGGGGCGGGTTTAATCTACAATGAGCAGTTCTTC

j_call: TRBJ1-6
cdr3_length: 12
v_call: TRBV7-6
d_call: .
clone_size: few
cdr3_aa: CASSLVGSPLHF
cdr3_nt: TGTGCCAGCAGCTTAGTCGGTTCACCCCTCCACTTT

j_call: TRBJ2-5
cdr3_length: 20
v_call: TRBV7-6
d_call: TRBD2
clone_size: .
cdr3_aa: CASSLRIGTSGGASGETQYF
cdr3_nt: TGTGCCAGCAGCTTAAGGATCGGGACTAGCGGGGGGGCGAGTGGAGAGACCCAGTACTTC

j_call: TRBJ1-4
cdr3_length: 15
v_call: TRBV28
d_call: .
clone_size: .
cdr3_aa: CASSLSWEITEKLFF
cdr3_nt: TGTGCCAGCAGTTTGTCGTGGGAAATTACTGAAAAACTGTTTTTT

j_call: TRBJ2-7
cdr3_length: 13
v_call: TRBV11-2
d_call: .
clone_size: .
cdr3_aa: CASSQGPTYEQYF
cdr3_nt: TGTGCCAGCAGCCAAGGGCCGACCTACGAGCAGTACTTC

j_call: TRBJ2-1
cdr3_length: 15
v_call: TRBV4-2
d_call: .
clone_size: few
cdr3_aa: CASSQDPSGGNEQFF
cdr3_nt: TGTGCCAGCAGCCAAGATCCAAGCGGAGGCAATGAGCAGTTCTTC

j_call: TRBJ2-1
cdr3_length: 15
v_call: TRBV5-5
d_call: .
clone_size: .
cdr3_aa: CASRWGASQRNEQFF
cdr3_nt: TGTGCCAGCCGGTGGGGGGCTAGCCAGAGAAATGAGCAGTTCTTC

j_call: TRBJ2-3
cdr3_length: 16
v_call: TRBV7-2
d_call: .
clone_size: .
cdr3_aa: CASSLFRALGADTQYF
cdr3_nt: TGTGCCAGCAGCTTATTTCGTGCCCTTGGGGCAGATACGCAGTATTTT